This T cell receptor beta chain was captured by sequencing in a study of blood T cell repertoires in COVID-19. Study details: Sites across the United States, Italy and Spain contributed samples from acute and convalescent COVID-19. PBMCs, B-cell-depleted T cells, or T cells were the source of the cDNA or gDNA that made up the material.

Trimming cost V 7 bases and J 5 bases, with 14 bases left between them. Germline CDR1 reads MNHEY; CDR2 reads SVGAGI. The CDR3 sequence is 13 residues long. Per the authors' pipeline: For nucleated cells, counts were estimated from reference gene primer amplification. The repertoire was sequenced with immunoSEQ multiplex PCR; TCRdb's copy has only in-frame clones and lacks some. V, J and clone size derive from that table, while D and trimming were established from the DNA sequence. The sample records some 210,000 clones, about 91% being singletons. The chain couples TRBV6-5 to TRBJ1-1; D call uncertain. The sequencing sample was made of peripheral blood. The TCR was taken from a woman in her 40s with acute or convalescent COVID-19. The CDR3 sequence is CASIGATLTEAFF. The CDR3 DNA sequence: TGTGCCAGCATAGGAGCGACCTTAACTGAAGCTTTCTTT.